A selection of T cell receptor beta chains follows, all from one sample in a study of T cell responses to AZD1222 COVID-19 vaccine. The table came from immunoSEQ multiplex PCR; TCRdb's copy has only in-frame clones and leaves some out. The sample has fewer than 150,000 clones; about 88% are singletons. The sequences come from peripheral blood, collected on day 0 of AZD1222 vaccination. Every receptor here comes from an adult in good health. Each CDR3 is given with its conserved first and last residue. Each record gives: D gene, clone size, J gene, V gene, CDR3 DNA, CDR3 protein. The D gene is left open where the match is weak. Size is stated for part of the rows, as once, few or many counts, or as a class when the clone is expanded.

D gene: NA; clone size: NA; J gene: TRBJ2-1; V gene: TRBV9; CDR3 DNA: TGTGCCAGCAGCGCCCTCACGTCCAATGAGCAGTTCTTC; CDR3 protein: CASSALTSNEQFF
D gene: NA; clone size: NA; J gene: TRBJ2-2; V gene: TRBV10-1; CDR3 DNA: TGCGCCAGCTCTTCCCTCTTCACCGGGGAGCTGTTTTTT; CDR3 protein: CASSSLFTGELFF
D gene: NA; clone size: NA; J gene: TRBJ1-1; V gene: TRBV19; CDR3 DNA: TGTGCCAGTAGTGTCAGAAAGACCAACACTGAAGCTTTCTTT; CDR3 protein: CASSVRKTNTEAFF
D gene: TRBD1; clone size: NA; J gene: TRBJ2-1; V gene: TRBV13; CDR3 DNA: TGTGCCAGCAGCTTAGAAGGACAGGGGGGCGATGAGCAGTTCTTC; CDR3 protein: CASSLEGQGGDEQFF
D gene: TRBD1; clone size: NA; J gene: TRBJ1-2; V gene: TRBV27; CDR3 DNA: TGTGCCAGCAGTGCCGGACAGGGCTTCTATGAGGGCTACACCTTC; CDR3 protein: CASSAGQGFYEGYTF
D gene: NA; clone size: NA; J gene: TRBJ2-5; V gene: TRBV27; CDR3 DNA: TGTGCCAGCAGTTTAGGGCCTTTCCAAGAGACCCAGTACTTC; CDR3 protein: CASSLGPFQETQYF
D gene: NA; clone size: NA; J gene: TRBJ1-2; V gene: TRBV24-1; CDR3 DNA: TGTGCCACCAGTGACCCGGGACCGAACTATGGCTACACCTTC; CDR3 protein: CATSDPGPNYGYTF
D gene: NA; clone size: NA; J gene: TRBJ2-7; V gene: TRBV6-2/TRBV6-3; CDR3 DNA: TGTGCCAGCAGTTACGAGGCGGACAACAACCCGAACCCCTACGAGCAGTACTTC; CDR3 protein: CASSYEADNNPNPYEQYF
D gene: NA; clone size: NA; J gene: TRBJ2-4; V gene: TRBV3-1/TRBV3-2; CDR3 DNA: TGTGCCAGCAGCCACTTGGGACAAGGGAACATTCAGTACTTC; CDR3 protein: CASSHLGQGNIQYF
D gene: NA; clone size: few; J gene: TRBJ1-1; V gene: TRBV4-1; CDR3 DNA: TGCGCCAGCAGCCGGGTGGGTGGTCTCCCTGAAGCTTTCTTT; CDR3 protein: CASSRVGGLPEAFF
D gene: TRBD2; clone size: NA; J gene: TRBJ2-1; V gene: TRBV27; CDR3 DNA: TGTGCCAGCAGTTTATGGTCTAGCGGGAGGATCACCAACAATGAGCAGTTCTTC; CDR3 protein: CASSLWSSGRITNNEQFF
D gene: NA; clone size: NA; J gene: TRBJ2-5; V gene: TRBV7-9; CDR3 DNA: TGTGCCAGCAGCTTAGGAGGGGGGGGCGAGACCCAGTACTTC; CDR3 protein: CASSLGGGGETQYF
D gene: TRBD1; clone size: NA; J gene: TRBJ2-7; V gene: TRBV5-4; CDR3 DNA: TGTGCCAGCAGTACGACAGGGTACTACGAGCAGTACTTC; CDR3 protein: CASSTTGYYEQYF
D gene: NA; clone size: NA; J gene: TRBJ1-6; V gene: TRBV7-8; CDR3 DNA: TGTGCCAGCAGCTTAGGATCCAGGGGAACCTATAATTCACCCCTCCACTTT; CDR3 protein: CASSLGSRGTYNSPLHF
D gene: NA; clone size: once; J gene: TRBJ2-2; V gene: TRBV5-1; CDR3 DNA: TGCGCCAGCAGCTATGGGGGGCCGACCGGGGAGCTGTTTTTT; CDR3 protein: CASSYGGPTGELFF
D gene: TRBD2; clone size: NA; J gene: TRBJ2-2; V gene: TRBV11-2; CDR3 DNA: TGTGCCAGCAGCTCCACTAGCGGGGCGTCCACCGGGGAGCTGTTTTTT; CDR3 protein: CASSSTSGASTGELFF
D gene: NA; clone size: NA; J gene: TRBJ1-1; V gene: TRBV12-3/TRBV12-4; CDR3 DNA: TGTGCCAGCAGTTTAGAGGCGAACACTGAAGCTTTCTTT; CDR3 protein: CASSLEANTEAFF
D gene: TRBD1; clone size: NA; J gene: TRBJ2-1; V gene: TRBV28; CDR3 DNA: TGTGCCAGCAGTCCCGCCGGGACAGGGGGCGAAAATGAGCAGTTCTTC; CDR3 protein: CASSPAGTGGENEQFF
D gene: NA; clone size: NA; J gene: TRBJ2-1; V gene: TRBV5-5; CDR3 DNA: TGTGCCAGCAGCGGGGATCCCTACAATGAGCAGTTCTTC; CDR3 protein: CASSGDPYNEQFF
D gene: NA; clone size: few; J gene: TRBJ2-7; V gene: TRBV7-2; CDR3 DNA: TGTGCCAGTAGAATGGCGGGTATCCCTACCCACGAGCAGTACTTC; CDR3 protein: CASRMAGIPTHEQYF
D gene: TRBD2; clone size: NA; J gene: TRBJ2-1; V gene: TRBV4-3; CDR3 DNA: TGCGCCAGCAGCCACAGAGCGGGAGGAGGGAATGAGCAGTTCTTC; CDR3 protein: CASSHRAGGGNEQFF
D gene: TRBD2; clone size: NA; J gene: TRBJ2-7; V gene: TRBV4-3; CDR3 DNA: TGCGCCAGCAGCCAGGAGACTAGCGGGGACTCCTACGAGCAGTACTTC; CDR3 protein: CASSQETSGDSYEQYF
D gene: NA; clone size: few; J gene: TRBJ1-1; V gene: TRBV20-1; CDR3 DNA: TGCAGTGCTGATGGGGAGCCTCGGGGTTTCTTT; CDR3 protein: CSADGEPRGFF
D gene: NA; clone size: NA; J gene: TRBJ2-1; V gene: TRBV11-2; CDR3 DNA: TGTGCCAGCAGCTCCGATCTTCGACTAGACCCGTTCTTC; CDR3 protein: CASSSDLRLDPFF
D gene: NA; clone size: NA; J gene: TRBJ1-2; V gene: TRBV12-3/TRBV12-4; CDR3 DNA: TGTGCCAGCAGTGGGTATGGCTACACCTTC; CDR3 protein: CASSGYGYTF
D gene: TRBD1; clone size: NA; J gene: TRBJ1-1; V gene: TRBV15; CDR3 DNA: TGTGCCACCAGATTTGAACAGGGGGCAAACACTGAAGCTTTCTTT; CDR3 protein: CATRFEQGANTEAFF
D gene: NA; clone size: few; J gene: TRBJ2-1; V gene: TRBV25-1; CDR3 DNA: TGTGCCAGCAGTGAAGGCAGGGGTGAGCAGTTCTTC; CDR3 protein: CASSEGRGEQFF